The source of this TCR beta chain is a study of T-cell memory formation after mild COVID-19. TCRdb re-called the 5' RACE reads with MiXCR, one entry per CDR3 protein. The table includes fewer than 550,000 distinct CDR3 sequences, over 15% detected once. This clonotype was picked up a small number of times. This TCR came from an adult woman who had mild COVID-19 (a few samples of this study predate the infection). Cell type and time point are not known. The specimen was PBMCs or a T cell subset sorted from them (not recorded which).

The CDR3 DNA follows: TGTGCCAGCAGTTACTCGAACAGGGGAGGTGGCTATGGCTACACCTTC. This gives the protein CASSYSNRGGGYGYTF. This sequence joins TRBV6-5 and TRBJ1-2; 7 bases agree with TRBD1. V was clipped by 0 bases and J by 4 bases; unmatched bases: 8. This CDR3 is 16 amino acids long. CDR1 and CDR2 (germline): MNHEY, SVGAGI.